These 23 T cell receptor beta chains were sequenced from one sample in a study of CD4 T cells in relation to SARS-CoV-2 and coronaviruses. Their target antigens are unknown. Data came from immunoSEQ multiplex PCR; TCRdb stores just in-frame clones and leaves some out. The table lists some 20,000 clones, under 85% of them singletons. Unexposed donor CD4+ T cells date from about 2011-2018, before the COVID-19 pandemic. Isolation of CD4+ T cells took place after about 10 days in culture. The sample was CD4+ T cells from PBMCs, cultured in vitro. Source of these receptors: a human donor in good health.

The gene calls are TRBV5-1 and TRBJ2-1; the match to TRBD2 covers 8 bases. Trimming cost V 7 bases and J 0 bases; bases outside gene matches: 3. This CDR3 spans 14 amino acids. Germline CDR1 SGHRS, CDR2 YFSETQ. CDR3 loop: CASSSGSSYNEQFF. In DNA form, the CDR3 reads TGCGCCAGCTCCAGCGGGAGCTCCTACAATGAGCAGTTCTTC.

The chain joins TRBV9 to TRBJ2-2; 8 positions agree with TRBD2. The CDR3 extends over 17 amino acids. V shed 4 bases and J 4 bases; nucleotides not matched to a gene: 12. From germline, CDR1 is SGDLS and CDR2 YYNGEE. The CDR3 loop is CASSPRGAGGGTGELFF. The DNA for the CDR3 is TGTGCCAGCAGCCCGAGGGGGGCGGGAGGTGGCACCGGGGAGCTGTTTTTT. Based on the CDR3 plus reference TRBV9 and TRBJ2-2, the full variable domain is DSGVTQTPKHLITATGQRVTLRCSPRSGDLSVYWYQQSLDQGLQFLIQYYNGEERAKGNILERFSAQQFPDLHSELNLSSLELGDSALYFCASSPRGAGGGTGELFFGEGSRLTVL.

This sequence joins TRBV18 and TRBJ2-5; TRBD1 aligns across 10 bases. Looked up from germline, CDR1 is KGHSH and CDR2 is LQKENI. The CDR3 totals 14 residues. After removal of 6 bases from V and 2 bases from J, the junction contained 3 bases not matched to a gene. CDR3 loop: CASSEGQGQETQYF. For the CDR3, the DNA is TGTGCCAGCTCGGAGGGACAGGGGCAAGAGACCCAGTACTTC.

The rearrangement uses TRBV2 and TRBJ2-1, with D unclear. The CDR3 length is 11 residues. Trimming pared 3 bases from V and 7 bases from J, leaving 4 bases between. CDR1 and CDR2 from the germline V gene are SNHLY and FYNNEI. The CDR3 here is CASSDWNEQFF. The CDR3 coding sequence is TGTGCCAGCAGTGATTGGAATGAGCAGTTCTTC.

This chain uses TRBV5-1 with TRBJ2-7; D perhaps matches TRBD1 (6 bases). This CDR3 comprises 14 residues. V shed 7 bases and J shed 3 bases, with 17 bases lying between them. Germline V CDR1 and CDR2: SGHRS, YFSETQ. The CDR3 loop reads CASRTRDNYYEQYF. The CDR3 bases are TGCGCCAGCCGTACTAGGGACAATTACTACGAGCAGTACTTC.

The chain joins TRBV4-1 to TRBJ2-7, with D perhaps matching TRBD2 (6 bases). The germline V gene encodes CDR1 MGHRA and CDR2 YSYEKL. This CDR3 spans 16 amino acids. Trimming removed 4 bases from V and 2 bases from J, with 18 bases in between. The CDR3 coding sequence is TGCGCCAGCAGCCCAGACCGGGACTCGGTGCCCTACGAGCAGTACTTC. As protein: CASSPDRDSVPYEQYF.

The gene calls are TRBV28 and TRBJ1-5; possible D gene TRBD1, 6 bases. CDR1 is MDHEN, CDR2 SYDVKM, per germline. This CDR3 is built from 18 residues. Trimming removed 3 bases from V and 1 base from J, with 19 bases in between. CDR3 nucleotides: TGTGCCAGCAGTTTCCGGCTGGTTTTCGGGGGCAGCAATCAGCCCCAGCATTTT. Translation: CASSFRLVFGGSNQPQHF.

The rearrangement links TRBV4-2 to TRBJ2-7, with D possibly being TRBD1 (5 bases). Germline V gene sequence: CDR1 LGHNA, CDR2 YNFKEQ. V lost 0 bases to trimming and J lost 2 bases, with 11 bases between them. This CDR3 region has 15 residues. The CDR3 here is CASSQEVQTAYEQYF. The CDR3 DNA reads as TGTGCCAGCAGCCAAGAGGTTCAGACAGCCTACGAGCAGTACTTC.

This clone was counted a few times. The rearrangement joins TRBV5-1 to TRBJ2-3; TRBD1 aligns across 8 bases. The CDR3 consists of 15 residues. V lost 4 bases and J lost 0; bases outside the gene matches: 4. Per germline, CDR1 SGHRS and CDR2 YFSETQ. The CDR3 is CASSQDRASTDTQYF. In DNA form, the CDR3 reads TGCGCCAGCAGCCAGGACAGGGCTAGCACAGATACGCAGTATTTT.

The sample holds a few counts of this clone. This rearrangement joins TRBV24-1 to TRBJ2-2, with D tentatively TRBD1 or TRBD2 (5 bases each). The germline gives CDR1 KGHDR, CDR2 SFDVKD. Trimming stripped 12 bases from V and 2 bases from J, with 12 bases between. This CDR3 comprises 13 residues. This chain's CDR3 is CASWDGNTGELFF. The CDR3 coding sequence is TGTGCCTCTTGGGACGGAAACACCGGGGAGCTGTTTTTT.

In this sample, this clone turned up once. The chain recombines TRBV10-3 with TRBJ2-3; TRBD1 is a possible D gene (5 bases). The germline V and J ends were trimmed by 3 bases and 1 base, with 11 bases remaining between them. Germline values: CDR1 ENHRY, CDR2 SYGVKD. This CDR3 comprises 15 residues. The CDR3 nucleotides read TGTGCCATCAGTGAACAGGACCTGCGCACAGATACGCAGTATTTT. Its protein product is CAISEQDLRTDTQYF.

The chain recombines TRBV7-9 with TRBJ2-7, with 7 positions matching TRBD1. Germline values: CDR1 SEHNR, CDR2 FQNEAQ (reference sequence). This CDR3 is built from 16 residues. Germline trimming cut 5 bases from V and 0 bases from J; bases unmatched to any gene: 10. The CDR3 nucleotides are TGTGCCAGCAGCCCTAGGTTTGGGACAGACTCCTACGAGCAGTACTTC. Translating it yields CASSPRFGTDSYEQYF.

J is TRBJ1-2 and V is TRBV30, with 7 bases aligning to TRBD1. Trimming cost V 2 bases and J 6 bases; bases outside gene matches: 6. The CDR3 extends over 13 amino acids. Germline CDR1 GTSNPN, CDR2 SVGIG (reference sequence). The CDR3 spells CAWSPWDSNGYTF. Here the CDR3 DNA reads TGTGCCTGGAGTCCCTGGGACAGCAATGGCTACACCTTC.

The J gene is TRBJ2-3, the V gene TRBV28; maybe TRBD2 (6 bases). Germline V lookup: CDR1 MDHEN, CDR2 SYDVKM. The CDR3 has 14 residues. The germline V and J ends were trimmed by 3 bases and 0 bases, with 7 bases remaining between them. CDR3 in amino acids: CASSLAGSTDTQYF. As DNA, the CDR3 is TGTGCCAGCAGTTTGGCGGGAAGCACAGATACGCAGTATTTT.

The chain is built from TRBV9 and TRBJ2-1; 9 nucleotides agree with TRBD2. V lost 4 bases and J lost 8; bases outside the gene matches: 10. Germline loops: CDR1 SGDLS, CDR2 YYNGEE. This CDR3 region has 15 residues. The CDR3: CASSSNVAGVHEQFF. The CDR3 DNA reads TGTGCCAGCAGCTCCAATGTAGCGGGAGTACATGAGCAGTTCTTC.

The chain recombines TRBV4-1 with TRBJ2-7; 15 nucleotides match TRBD2. The CDR3 is made up of 19 amino acids. Germline V gives CDR1 MGHRA, CDR2 YSYEKL. With 4 bases clipped from V and 2 bases from J, the junction kept 12 bases outside the gene matches. The CDR3 loop is CASSLQTGTSGGRAYEQYF. The DNA for the CDR3 is TGCGCCAGCAGCCTTCAGACCGGGACTAGCGGGGGGCGAGCCTACGAGCAGTACTTC.

This clone was recorded only once. This rearrangement joins TRBV7-9 to TRBJ2-2; D gene uncertain. The CDR3 loop spans 14 amino acids. The germline V gene has CDR1 SEHNR and CDR2 FQNEAQ (reference sequence). V lost 5 bases and J 6 bases, leaving 13 bases between the germline ends. DNA for the CDR3: TGTGCCAGCAGCCCAACGAATCCCTCCGGGGAGCTGTTTTTT. This encodes CASSPTNPSGELFF.

The chain carries TRBV9 and TRBJ2-2, with 8 bases fitting TRBD1. V was clipped by 4 bases and J by 6 bases; unmatched bases: 11. This CDR3 contains 16 residues. Germline V gene data show CDR1 as SGDLS and CDR2 as YYNGEE. The CDR3 bases are TGTGCCAGCAGCCCCGGGGACAGGATTTTGTCCGGGGAGCTGTTTTTT. Translating gives CASSPGDRILSGELFF.

The chain has TRBV5-6 and TRBJ1-1; D remains ambiguous. V lost 1 base and J lost 4, with 14 bases in between. The CDR3 contains 15 residues. Per the germline V gene, CDR1 is SGHDT and CDR2 is YYEEEE. The CDR3 DNA follows: TGTGCCAGCAGCTTGCTGGGAGATCGGTTCACTGAAGCTTTCTTT. Translation: CASSLLGDRFTEAFF. The whole variable domain, filled in from reference TRBV5-6 and TRBJ1-1, reads DAGVTQSPTHLIKTRGQQVTLRCSPKSGHDTVSWYQQALGQGPQFIFQYYEEEERQRGNFPDRFSGHQFPNYSSELNVNALLLGDSALYLCASSLLGDRFTEAFFGQGTRLTVV.

This chain uses TRBV19 with TRBJ1-2; D may be TRBD1 (5 bases). Germline CDR1 LNHDA, CDR2 SQIVND (reference sequence). With 4 bases removed from V and 4 bases from J, the gap between germline ends came to 7 bases. CDR3 length: 12 amino acids. The CDR3 here is CASSSQGYGYTF. The DNA for the CDR3 is TGTGCCAGTAGTAGTCAGGGCTATGGCTACACCTTC.

This clone is a singleton in its sample. The gene calls are TRBV3-1 (or the pseudogene TRBV3-2) and TRBJ2-7; 8 bases are a match to TRBD2. Germline trimming cut 4 bases from V and 1 base from J; bases unmatched to any gene: 9. The V gene's germline CDR1 is LGHDT and CDR2 YNNKEL (reference sequence). This CDR3 region has 16 residues. The CDR3 DNA is TGTGCCAGCAGCCGCGTTCTCGCGGGAGGTTCCTACGAGCAGTACTTC. Its translation is CASSRVLAGGSYEQYF.

CDR3 sequence: CASRGQPSSYNEQFF. In DNA, the CDR3 is TGTGCCAGCAGAGGACAGCCGAGCTCCTACAATGAGCAGTTCTTC. This rearrangement joins TRBV6-5 to TRBJ2-1; a possible D gene is TRBD1 (6 bases). Germline V gene sequence: CDR1 MNHEY, CDR2 SVGAGI. The CDR3 is made up of 15 amino acids. The V gene lost 6 bases and the J gene lost 0 bases, with 12 bases spanning the gap.

The chain recombines TRBV12-3 or TRBV12-4 with TRBJ2-1; perhaps TRBD2 as D (5 bases). V dropped 7 bases and J dropped 8 bases, with 9 bases sitting between them. This CDR3 is built from 11 residues. This CDR3 is CASKLVDEQFF. CDR3 nucleotide sequence: TGTGCCAGCAAACTAGTGGATGAGCAGTTCTTC.